The sequence of this T cell receptor (beta chain) was determined in a study of blood T cells in healthy people across ages. Findings and limits, study-wide: Long-lived donors carried more naive CD4+ cells and greater diversity than aged donors.

Total RNA was extracted at no less than 5 micrograms per sample. The use of a sample-barcoded 5' primer and a J-beta primer mix characterized a second PCR of about 7 to 12 cycles. TCRdb analysed the 5' RACE reads with MiXCR anew, one entry per CDR3 protein. The sample records approximately 2,000,000 distinct CDR3 sequences, 39% being singletons. Trimming took off 9 bases at V and 15 bases at J, with 18 bases between the two ends. CDR3 length equals 11 residues. CDR1 is MNHEY and CDR2 is SVGAGI in the germline V gene. About this clonotype: Its antigen is still unknown.

This TCR was sampled from a human donor in good health. The V gene is TRBV6-5, the J gene TRBJ2-1, with a weak D call TRBD2 (6 bases). Sequenced material: blood. The CDR3 is CASGRAGSGFF. The CDR3 region has the DNA TGTGCCAGTGGTAGGGCGGGGTCAGGGTTCTTC.